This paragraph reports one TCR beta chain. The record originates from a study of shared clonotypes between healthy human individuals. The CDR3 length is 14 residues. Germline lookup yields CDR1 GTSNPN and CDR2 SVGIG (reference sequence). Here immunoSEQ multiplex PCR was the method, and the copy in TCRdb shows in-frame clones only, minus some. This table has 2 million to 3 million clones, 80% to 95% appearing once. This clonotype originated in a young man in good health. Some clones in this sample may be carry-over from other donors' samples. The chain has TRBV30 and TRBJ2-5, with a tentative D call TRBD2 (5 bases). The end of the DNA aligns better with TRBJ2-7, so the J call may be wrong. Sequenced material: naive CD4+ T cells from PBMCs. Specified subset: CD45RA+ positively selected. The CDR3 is CAWSTVTGRVEQYF. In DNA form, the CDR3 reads TGTGCCTGGAGTACCGTGACGGGAAGGGTCGAGCAGTACTTC.